This TCR beta chain was recovered during a study of T cells after yellow fever vaccination. This clonotype was recorded many times. TCRdb passed the 5' RACE reads through MiXCR, listing each CDR3 protein once. The sample carries over 250,000 distinct CDR3 sequences, approximately 4% recorded once. Sequencing was performed on PBMCs, taken 5 days after the yellow fever booster vaccination. This clonotype was sampled from a man between 18 and 35 years old who received the YFV17D yellow fever vaccine.

CDR3 sequence reads: CASSMTGRDTEAFF. The CDR3, as DNA: TGCGCCAGCAGCATGACAGGGAGGGACACTGAAGCTTTCTTT. V and J are TRBV5-1 and TRBJ1-1, with 7 bases fitting TRBD1. Germline CDR1 reads SGHRS; CDR2 reads YFSETQ. J gave up 3 bases and V 4 bases, and 6 bases lay outside the gene matches. CDR3 size: 14 residues.